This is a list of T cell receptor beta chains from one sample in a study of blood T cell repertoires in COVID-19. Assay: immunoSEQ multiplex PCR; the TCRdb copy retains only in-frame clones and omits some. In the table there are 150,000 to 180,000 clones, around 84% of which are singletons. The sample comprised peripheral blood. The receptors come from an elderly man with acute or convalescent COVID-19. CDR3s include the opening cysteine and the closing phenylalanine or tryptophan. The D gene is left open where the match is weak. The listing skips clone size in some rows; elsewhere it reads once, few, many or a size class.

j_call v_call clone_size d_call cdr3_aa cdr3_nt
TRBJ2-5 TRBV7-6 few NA CASSPLGASVRETQYF TGTGCCAGCAGCCCCCTGGGGGCTTCCGTTCGTGAGACCCAGTACTTC
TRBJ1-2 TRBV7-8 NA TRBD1 CASSWGQGVGGYTF TGTGCCAGCAGCTGGGGACAGGGGGTGGGAGGCTACACCTTC
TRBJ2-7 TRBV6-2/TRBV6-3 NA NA CASSYSPRGGYEQYF TGTGCCAGCAGTTACTCCCCCCGAGGAGGGTACGAGCAGTACTTC
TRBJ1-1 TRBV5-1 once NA CASRMDNSNTEAFF TGCGCCAGCAGGATGGACAATTCGAACACTGAAGCTTTCTTT
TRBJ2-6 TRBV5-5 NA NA CASSSNRVTGANVLTF TGTGCCAGCAGCTCTAACAGGGTTACCGGGGCCAACGTCCTGACTTTC
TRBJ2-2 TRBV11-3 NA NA CASSLIRDWPGELFF TGTGCCAGCAGCTTGATAAGGGACTGGCCCGGGGAGCTGTTTTTT
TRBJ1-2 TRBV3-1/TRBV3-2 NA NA CASSQGHREYGYTF TGTGCCAGCAGCCAAGGCCACAGGGAATATGGCTACACCTTC
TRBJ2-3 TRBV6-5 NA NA CASVRRGGDTQYF TGTGCCTCCGTCCGGCGGGGTGGAGATACGCAGTATTTT
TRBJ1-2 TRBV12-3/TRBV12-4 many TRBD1 CASSQGVRYGYTF TGTGCCAGCAGTCAGGGGGTAAGGTATGGCTACACCTTC
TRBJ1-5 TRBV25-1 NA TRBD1 CASRGQGSNQPQHF TGTGCCAGCAGGGGACAGGGCTCTAATCAGCCCCAGCATTTT
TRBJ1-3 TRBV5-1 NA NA CASSLEIGGAGNTIYF TGCGCCAGCAGCTTGGAGATAGGGGGTGCTGGAAACACCATATATTTT
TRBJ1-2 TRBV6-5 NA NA CASSLLPRGYGYTF TGTGCCAGCAGTTTACTACCTAGGGGCTATGGCTACACCTTC
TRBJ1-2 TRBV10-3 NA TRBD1 CAISTDRGPQGYGYTF TGTGCCATCAGTACGGACAGGGGGCCACAGGGCTATGGCTACACCTTC
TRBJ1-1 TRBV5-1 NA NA CASSLDHRGFTEAFF TGCGCCAGCAGCTTGGACCACCGCGGGTTCACTGAAGCTTTCTTT
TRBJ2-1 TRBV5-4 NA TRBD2 CASSWGGGAHYNEQFF TGTGCCAGCAGCTGGGGCGGGGGGGCCCACTACAATGAGCAGTTCTTC
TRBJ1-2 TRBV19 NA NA CASSIDSREFGYGYTF TGTGCCAGTAGTATAGACTCCCGGGAATTCGGCTATGGCTACACCTTC
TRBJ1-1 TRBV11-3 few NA CASSSYTEAFF TGTGCCAGCAGCTCTTACACTGAAGCTTTCTTT
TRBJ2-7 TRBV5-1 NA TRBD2 CASSPRTSGGASEQYF TGCGCCAGCAGCCCAAGGACTAGCGGGGGGGCTTCCGAGCAGTACTTC
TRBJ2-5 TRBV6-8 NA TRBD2 CASSSGLAGGPSETQYF TGTGCCAGCAGTTCGGGACTAGCGGGGGGGCCCTCGGAGACCCAGTACTTC
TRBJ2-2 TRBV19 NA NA CASSIKTQSNTGELFF TGTGCCAGTAGTATCAAGACACAGTCGAACACCGGGGAGCTGTTTTTT
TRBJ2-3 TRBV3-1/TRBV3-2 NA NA CASSQVAASTDTQYF TGTGCCAGCAGCCAAGTCGCGGCTAGCACAGATACGCAGTATTTT
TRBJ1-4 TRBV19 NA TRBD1 CASSIGDRGSTNEKLFF TGTGCCAGTAGTATAGGGGACAGGGGATCGACTAATGAAAAACTGTTTTTT
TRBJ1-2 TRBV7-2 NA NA CASSSMSGYGYTF TGTGCCAGCAGCTCCATGTCAGGGTACGGCTACACCTTC
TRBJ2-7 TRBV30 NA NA CAWRNPTGLSYEQYF TGTGCCTGGAGGAATCCGACAGGACTCTCCTACGAGCAGTACTTC
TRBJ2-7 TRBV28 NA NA CASSFDSYSYEQYF TGTGCCAGCAGTTTCGACAGCTACTCCTACGAGCAGTACTTC
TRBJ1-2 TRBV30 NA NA CAWSSNYGYTF TGTGCCTGGAGTAGCAACTATGGCTACACCTTC
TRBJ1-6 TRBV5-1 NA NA CASSSTGDSSSYNSPLHF TGCGCCAGCAGCTCCACGGGAGACAGCTCCTCCTATAATTCACCCCTCCACTTT
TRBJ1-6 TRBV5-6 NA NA CASSLGEGSPLHF TGTGCCAGCAGCTTGGGTGAGGGTTCACCCCTCCACTTT
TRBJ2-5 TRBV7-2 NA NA CASSPGRRTETQYF TGTGCCAGCAGCCCCGGCAGGCGAACGGAGACCCAGTACTTC
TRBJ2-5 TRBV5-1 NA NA CASSPWMADLETQYF TGCGCCAGCAGCCCATGGATGGCGGACTTAGAGACCCAGTACTTC
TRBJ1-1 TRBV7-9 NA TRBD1 CASSLTGVRTEAFF TGTGCCAGCAGCCTAACAGGGGTCCGGACTGAAGCTTTCTTT
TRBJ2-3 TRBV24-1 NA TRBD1 CATSDTYNQGAGLDTQYF TGTGCCACCAGTGACACTTATAACCAGGGGGCTGGGTTGGATACGCAGTATTTT
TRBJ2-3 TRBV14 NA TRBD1 CASSLRTGMGTDTQYF TGTGCCAGCAGCCTGCGGACAGGGATGGGCACAGATACGCAGTATTTT
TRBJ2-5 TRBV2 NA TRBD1 CASSSEGGKETQYF TGTGCCAGCAGTTCCGAAGGGGGCAAGGAGACCCAGTACTTC
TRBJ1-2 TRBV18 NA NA CASSSRGGNYGYTF TGTGCCAGCTCGTCTCGGGGAGGTAACTATGGCTACACCTTC
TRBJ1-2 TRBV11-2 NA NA CASSPSNYGYTF TGTGCCAGCAGTCCCTCTAACTATGGCTACACCTTC
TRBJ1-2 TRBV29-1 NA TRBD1 CSGGQDLYGYTF TGCAGCGGAGGACAGGACCTCTATGGCTACACCTTC
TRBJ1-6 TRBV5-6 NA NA CASSLNNRAGPSPLHF TGTGCCAGCAGCTTGAACAACAGGGCAGGACCATCACCCCTCCACTTT
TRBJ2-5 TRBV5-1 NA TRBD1 CASSLTGDVIETQYF TGCGCCAGCAGCCTGACAGGGGATGTGATCGAGACCCAGTACTTC
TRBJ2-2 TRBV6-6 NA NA CASGGRDSENTGELFF TGTGCCAGCGGCGGCAGGGACTCAGAGAACACCGGGGAGCTGTTTTTT
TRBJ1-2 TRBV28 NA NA CASSRPGTRGGYTF TGTGCCAGCAGTCGGCCGGGAACCAGAGGAGGCTACACCTTC
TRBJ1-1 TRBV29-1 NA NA CSVEGHLNTEAFF TGCAGCGTTGAAGGACACCTGAACACTGAAGCTTTCTTT
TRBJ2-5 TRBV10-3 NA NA CAISETTGETQYF TGTGCCATCAGTGAGACTACGGGAGAGACCCAGTACTTC
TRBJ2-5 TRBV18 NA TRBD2 CASSPTSGGKETQYF TGTGCCAGCTCGCCGACTAGCGGGGGGAAAGAGACCCAGTACTTC
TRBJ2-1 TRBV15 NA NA CATSRDMERNEQFF TGTGCCACCAGCAGAGATATGGAGCGCAATGAGCAGTTCTTC
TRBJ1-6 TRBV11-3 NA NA CASSLGPNSPLHF TGTGCCAGCAGCTTAGGGCCCAATTCACCCCTCCACTTT
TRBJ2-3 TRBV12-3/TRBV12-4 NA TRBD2 CASQRGGTDTQYF TGTGCCAGCCAGCGGGGGGGCACAGATACGCAGTATTTT
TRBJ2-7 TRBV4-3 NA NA CASSQEGGEQYF TGCGCCAGCAGCCAAGAAGGCGGGGAGCAGTACTTC
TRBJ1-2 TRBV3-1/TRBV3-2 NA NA CASSPGSRGYTF TGTGCCAGCAGCCCAGGGTCTCGGGGCTACACCTTC
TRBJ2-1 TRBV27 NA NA CASSFWHEQFF TGTGCCAGCAGTTTCTGGCATGAGCAGTTCTTC
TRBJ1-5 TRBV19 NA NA CASSIRRGGSDQPQHF TGTGCCAGTAGTATTAGGAGGGGGGGCTCCGATCAGCCCCAGCATTTT
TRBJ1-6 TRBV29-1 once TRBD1 CSVVEGAAYNSPLHF TGCAGCGTTGTGGAGGGGGCGGCCTATAATTCACCCCTCCACTTT
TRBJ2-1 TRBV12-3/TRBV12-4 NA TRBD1 CASSKGTDQFF TGTGCCAGCAGCAAAGGGACAGATCAGTTCTTC
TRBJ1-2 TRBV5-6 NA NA CASSVRGSSSYYGYTF TGTGCCAGCAGCGTCAGGGGTAGCTCCTCCTACTATGGCTACACCTTC
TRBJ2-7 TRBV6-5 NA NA CASSFGVKQYF TGTGCCAGCAGTTTCGGGGTAAAGCAGTACTTC
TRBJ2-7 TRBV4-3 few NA CASSQENREFYEQYF TGCGCCAGCAGCCAAGAAAACAGGGAGTTCTACGAGCAGTACTTC
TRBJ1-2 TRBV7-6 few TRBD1 CASSSQGQGAIYGYTF TGTGCCAGCAGTTCTCAGGGACAGGGGGCGATCTATGGCTACACCTTC
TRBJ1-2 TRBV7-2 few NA CASSSRGGQDYGYTF TGTGCCAGCAGCTCCCGGGGGGGGCAGGACTATGGCTACACCTTC
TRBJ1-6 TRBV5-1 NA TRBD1 CASSSQGAGSNSPLHF TGCGCCAGCAGCAGCCAGGGGGCTGGTTCTAATTCACCCCTCCACTTT
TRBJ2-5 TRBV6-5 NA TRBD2 CASSLAGSYQETQYF TGTGCCAGCAGCCTAGCGGGGTCGTACCAAGAGACCCAGTACTTC